Listed here are 5 T cell receptor beta chains from one sample, sequenced in a study of blood T cell repertoires in COVID-19. Clones were sequenced by immunoSEQ multiplex PCR, and TCRdb holds only the in-frame ones, with some missing. The sample comprises about 150,000 clones, almost 80% of which are singletons, and 8.6% rests with the top ten. Source material: peripheral blood. These receptor sequences come from a man between 45 and 60 years old with active or convalescent COVID-19.

On this clone: At one of its ends the junction is not consistent with the germline gene, which may arise from a read error. The chain combines TRBV5-8 with TRBJ1-1; TRBD1 might be the D (6 bases). The CDR3 runs to 13 residues. Germline-derived CDR1 and CDR2 are SGHTS and YDEGEE. As DNA, the CDR3 is TGTGCCAGCAGCTTAAGCGGGACACTTAGACGGGATTTT. It is translated as CASSLSGTLRRDF. The variable domain in full, with the rest retrieved from reference TRBV5-8 and TRBJ1-1, is EAGVTQSPTHLIKTRGQQATLRCSPISGHTSVYWYQQALGLGLQFLLWYDEGEERNRGNFPPRFSGRQFPNYSSELNVNALELEDSALYLCASSLSGTLRRDFGQGTRLTVV.

This clone showed up just a few times. The chain has TRBV27 and TRBJ2-1; 7 bases map to TRBD2. V gave up 1 base and J gave up 0 bases; unmatched junction bases: 6. CDR1 is MNHEY and CDR2 is SMNVEV in the germline V gene (reference sequence). The CDR3 is 17 residues long. CDR3 DNA sequence: TGTGCCAGCAGTTTATGGGGGAGGGCCAGCTCCTACAATGAGCAGTTCTTC. Its protein is CASSLWGRASSYNEQFF.

The CDR3 loop reads CASMTNSGDGYTF. The CDR3 DNA follows: TGTGCCAGCATGACCAATTCGGGAGATGGCTACACCTTC. The V call is TRBV28, the J call TRBJ1-2; D ambiguous. Trimming cost V 7 bases and J 6 bases, with 15 bases left between them. Germline CDR1 and CDR2: MDHEN and SYDVKM. The CDR3 loop spans 13 amino acids.

This clone was recorded a few times. The V call is TRBV27, the J call TRBJ1-1; 9 positions agree with TRBD1. V was clipped by 0 bases and J by 0 bases; unmatched bases: 2. This CDR3 has 16 amino acids. In germline, CDR1 is MNHEY, CDR2 SMNVEV (reference sequence). The CDR3 loop is CASSLSQGAMNTEAFF. CDR3 bases: TGTGCCAGCAGTTTATCACAGGGGGCAATGAACACTGAAGCTTTCTTT.

The V call is TRBV19, the J call TRBJ2-1; TRBD2 matches at 12 bases. After removal of 4 bases from V and 2 bases from J, the junction contained 0 bases not matched to a gene. This CDR3 is built from 15 residues. Looked up from germline, CDR1 is LNHDA and CDR2 is SQIVND (reference sequence). The CDR3 reads CASSRTSGAYNEQFF. The CDR3 region has the DNA TGTGCCAGTAGTAGGACTAGCGGGGCCTACAATGAGCAGTTCTTC. Looking up the rest from reference TRBV19 and TRBJ2-1 gives the full variable domain: DGGITQSPKYLFRKEGQNVTLSCEQNLNHDAMYWYRQDPGQGLRLIYYSQIVNDFQKGDIAEGYSVSREKKESFPLTVTSAQKNPTAFYLCASSRTSGAYNEQFFGPGTRLTVL.